This TCR beta chain was profiled in a study of T-cell memory formation after mild COVID-19 (dated by TCRdb to the early 2020s). A note on the overall study: TCR sequence clusters from the two donors were found to be largely donor specific. In a couple of donors, T-cell clones that expanded and contracted after mild COVID-19 were followed by sequencing TCRalpha and TCRbeta repertoires longitudinally. Two young, previously healthy adult volunteers made up the cohort, one male and one female.

The CDR3 has 12 amino acids, counting the end cysteine and phenylalanine. CDR3 DNA only is kept here, 36 bases in frame from base 1. V and J lose 8 bases and 5 bases, and a span of 10 bases separates them. CDR1 is given as MDHEN and CDR2 as SYDVKM, both from the germline V gene. Ficoll-Paque density gradient centrifugation was the method used to isolate PBMCs. On the study overall, not on this receptor specifically: Clones contracting from day 15 to 85 had balanced CD4/CD8 phenotypes, while a second wave expanding from day 15 to 37 was biased towards CD4+. Some responding clones were found in pre-infection memory, which suggests that pre-existing cross-reactive memory T cells took part in the SARS-CoV-2 response. Contracting CD4+ clones were located mainly in the CM and EM memory subsets, whereas CD8+ clones were found to be enriched in EMRA. Whether the second-wave clones peaking on day 37 were SARS-CoV-2 specific was not confirmed. The study included only a couple of mild cases, and larger cohorts that include severe cases with pre-infection samples were judged to be necessary.

Worth noting for this clonotype: Its antigen remains unidentified. No per-base quality is available; no much larger clone lies one base away.

The sequencing machine was an Illumina NovaSeq 6000. TCRalpha and TCRbeta cDNA libraries were constructed by 5'RACE with constant-segment primers, with sample barcodes and unique molecular identifiers being introduced. Trizol reagent was used to extract RNA from every sample. Amplification of the libraries took two PCR steps, and the second step added a second sample barcode plus Illumina TruSeq adapters. Libraries were sequenced on an Illumina NovaSeq with 2 x 150 bp paired-end reads. The paper's processing steps were these. Reads were demultiplexed and collapsed into UMI-guided consensus sequences with migec v1.2.7. Using mixcr v2.1.11, UMI consensuses were aligned to TRA and TRB V and J templates and then assembled into clonotypes. Clonotypes were classified as expanded or contracted when called significant by both edgeR and NoisET, with noise models trained on biological replicates. For edgeR calls, the thresholds were a false discovery rate-adjusted p below 0.01 and a log2 fold-change of 1. As an exploratory analysis of dynamics, PCA with hierarchical clustering was applied to max-normalized trajectories of the 1000 most abundant clonotypes. Separately sequenced CD4+ and CD8+ repertoires were used to assign a CD4 or CD8 phenotype to each responding clone. TCRdb handled the public reads itself, with Q25 trimming in fastp and clone calling in MiXCR, and kept productive beta chains. Under each unique CDR3 protein, matching rows form one entry showing the most common genes and DNA. TCRdb's processing, not the study's, gives the V and J calls here. In this sample the table shows 250,000 or so distinct CDR3 sequences, roughly 17% of which occur a single time. Roughly 23% of the sample belongs to the ten largest clones.

The rearrangement combines TRBV28 with TRBJ2-1, with the D gene not confidently named. The TCR sequence derives from a man aged 18 to 35 who had mild COVID-19 (a few samples of this study predate the infection). The sample titles of this study are shuffled in the database, so cell type and time point are left out; the donor was told from shared clones. Sequenced input: PBMCs or a T cell subset sorted from them (not recorded which). CDR3 sequence: CASGRIHNEQFF. At the DNA level, the sequence is TGTGCCAGCGGTCGCATCCACAATGAGCAGTTCTTC.